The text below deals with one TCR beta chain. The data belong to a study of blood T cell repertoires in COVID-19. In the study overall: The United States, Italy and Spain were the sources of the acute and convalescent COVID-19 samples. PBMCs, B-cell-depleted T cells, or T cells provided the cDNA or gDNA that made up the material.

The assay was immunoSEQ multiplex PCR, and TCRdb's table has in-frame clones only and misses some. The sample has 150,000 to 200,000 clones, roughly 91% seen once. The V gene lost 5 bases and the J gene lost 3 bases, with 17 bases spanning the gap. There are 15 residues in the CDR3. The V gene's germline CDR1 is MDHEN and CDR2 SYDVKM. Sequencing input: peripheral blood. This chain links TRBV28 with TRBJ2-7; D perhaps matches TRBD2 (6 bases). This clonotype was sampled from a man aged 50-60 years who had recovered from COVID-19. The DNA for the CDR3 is TGTGCCAGCAGTGCACCGGGACTGAGGATCTACGAGCAGTACTTC. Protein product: CASSAPGLRIYEQYF.